The subject of this entry is one T cell receptor (beta chain). The entry originates in a study of T-cell reconstitution after alpha-beta-depleted transplantation in children. Unique molecular identifiers were used to barcode this TCRbeta library. TCRdb itself ran the PCR reads through MiXCR, one entry per CDR3 protein. The sample records hundreds of thousands of distinct CDR3 sequences, 16% being singletons. CDR1 SGHAT and CDR2 FQDESV come from the germline V gene (reference sequence). V lost 5 bases and J lost 2, with 12 bases in between. CDR3 length equals 14 residues. This TCR came from a human donor who donated a stem cell graft to a child with acute myeloid leukemia. V is TRBV11-1 and J is TRBJ2-5; the D gene is possibly TRBD1 (5 bases). Sample: PBMCs from the stem cell graft donor, taken from the stem cell graft. The CDR3 sequence is CASSPRTYQETQYF. In DNA form, the CDR3 reads TGTGCCAGCAGCCCTCGGACATATCAAGAGACCCAGTACTTC.